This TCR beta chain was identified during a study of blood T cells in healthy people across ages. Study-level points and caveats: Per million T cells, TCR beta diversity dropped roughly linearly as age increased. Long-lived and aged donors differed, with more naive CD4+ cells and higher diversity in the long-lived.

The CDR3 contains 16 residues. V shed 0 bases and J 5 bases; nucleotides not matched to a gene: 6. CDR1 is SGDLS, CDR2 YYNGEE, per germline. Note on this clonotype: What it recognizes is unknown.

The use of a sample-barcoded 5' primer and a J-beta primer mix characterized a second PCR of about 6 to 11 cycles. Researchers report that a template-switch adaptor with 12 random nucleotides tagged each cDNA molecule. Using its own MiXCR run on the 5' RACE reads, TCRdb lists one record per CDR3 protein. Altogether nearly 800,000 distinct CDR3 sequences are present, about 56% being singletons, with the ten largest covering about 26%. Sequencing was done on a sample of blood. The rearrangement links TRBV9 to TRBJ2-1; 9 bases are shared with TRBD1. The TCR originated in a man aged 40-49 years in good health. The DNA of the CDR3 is TGTGCCAGCAGCGTAGGGGGGGACAGGGACCACAATGAGCAGTTCTTC. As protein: CASSVGGDRDHNEQFF.